The 15 T cell receptor beta chains below all came from one sample that was sequenced in a study of shared clonotypes between healthy human individuals. TCRdb keeps only in-frame clones here, not all; method: immunoSEQ multiplex PCR. The sample carries around 88,000 clones, 68% recorded once. Sequencing was carried out using memory CD8+ T cells sorted from blood. Indicated subset: CD45RO+ cells pooled with CCR7-negative TemRA cells. The receptors were sampled from a man aged 25 to 40 in good health.

As regards this clone: Germline is not matched at one junction end, which may reflect a read error. Other nucleotide sequences from this sample produce the same CDR3. The chain is built from TRBV28 and TRBJ2-2, with D possibly TRBD2 on 5 matching bases. There are 15 residues in the CDR3. Germline V gives CDR1 MDHEN, CDR2 SYDVKM. CDR3 coding DNA: TGTGCCAGCAGTTCAAGTTACTGGAACACCGGGGAACTGTTTTTT. Translation: CASSSSYWNTGELFF.

This clone appeared a single time. The chain has TRBV6-5 and TRBJ2-7, with TRBD1 identical over 7 bases. Germline V lookup: CDR1 MNHEY, CDR2 SVGAGI. V was clipped by 1 base and J by 0 bases; unmatched bases: 3. The CDR3 runs 15 residues. CDR3 coding DNA: TGTGCCAGCAGTTACTTGACAGGGAGCTCCTACGAGCAGTACTTC. Translating it yields CASSYLTGSSYEQYF.

V usage is TRBV5-4 and J usage is TRBJ2-7, with 7 bases identical to TRBD2. Germline trimming cut 0 bases from V and 2 bases from J; bases unmatched to any gene: 11. The germline V gene encodes CDR1 SGHNT and CDR2 YYREEE (reference sequence). The CDR3 is made up of 17 amino acids. The CDR3 is CASSLEGRGIGTYEQYF. CDR3 bases: TGTGCCAGCAGCTTGGAAGGGCGGGGGATTGGTACCTACGAGCAGTACTTC.

The CDR3 reads CASSLGYNEQFF. CDR3 sequence (DNA): TGTGCCAGCAGCCTGGGATACAATGAGCAGTTCTTC. The rearrangement uses TRBV11-2 and TRBJ2-1; D not certain. Germline-derived CDR1 and CDR2 are SGHAT and FQNNGV. V lost 5 bases and J lost 4, with 6 bases in between. CDR3 length: 12 residues.

The chain employs TRBV5-4 and TRBJ2-5, with D perhaps TRBD1 or TRBD2 (6 bases each). Trimming stripped 4 bases from V and 5 bases from J, with 18 bases between. CDR1 is SGHNT and CDR2 is YYREEE in the germline V gene (reference sequence). This CDR3 has 15 amino acids. The chain's CDR3 is CASSLGNREAETQYF. In nucleotides, the CDR3 is TGTGCCAGCAGCCTTGGAAACAGGGAGGCGGAGACCCAGTACTTC.

This chain links TRBV6-9 with TRBJ2-7; 8 bases are shared with TRBD2. Germline V gene data show CDR1 as MNHGY and CDR2 as SVAAGI. The J segment lost 2 bases and the V segment lost 3 bases, leaving 3 bases of the junction unmatched. This CDR3 is 14 amino acids long. The CDR3 bases are TGTGCCAGCAGTTACTCGACTAGCGCCTACGAGCAGTACTTC. Translating it yields CASSYSTSAYEQYF.

Many counts were recorded for this clone. The chain uses TRBV28 and TRBJ2-7; 7 nucleotides align to TRBD1. The trim removed 10 bases at V and 4 bases at J, leaving 7 bases unmatched. Germline loops: CDR1 MDHEN, CDR2 SYDVKM. This CDR3 has 12 amino acids. CDR3 loop: CATRGTDYEQYF. The CDR3 nucleotides read TGTGCCACCCGAGGGACAGATTACGAGCAGTACTTC.

This clone was detected many times. V is TRBV9 and J is TRBJ1-2, with D tentatively TRBD1 (6 bases). V lost 4 bases and J lost 4, with 11 bases in between. Germline assignment: CDR1 SGDLS and CDR2 YYNGEE. There are 13 residues in the CDR3. The chain's CDR3 is CASSPQGLYGYTF. The CDR3 coding sequence is TGTGCCAGCAGCCCACAGGGCCTCTATGGCTACACCTTC.

V and J are TRBV28 and TRBJ2-5; 7 nucleotides line up with TRBD2. Germline V gene data show CDR1 as MDHEN and CDR2 as SYDVKM. The CDR3 is 16 residues long. V trimming: 2 bases; J trimming: 5 bases; junction bases outside the gene matches: 11. The DNA for the CDR3 is TGTGCCAGCAGTTTAGGGGAGGGCGCGGTAACGGAGACCCAGTACTTC. This encodes CASSLGEGAVTETQYF.

This clone was recorded only once. This chain links TRBV5-4 with TRBJ1-2; 7 bases map to TRBD1. Trimming at V came to 4 bases and at J to 0 bases, leaving 6 bases not matched to a gene. This CDR3 spans 15 amino acids. CDR1 is SGHNT and CDR2 is YYREEE in the germline V gene (reference sequence). Here the CDR3 DNA reads TGTGCCAGCAGCCTAACCGGGACAGCTAACTATGGCTACACCTTC. Protein product: CASSLTGTANYGYTF. Supplemented by reference TRBV5-4 and TRBJ1-2, the full variable domain reads ETGVTQSPTHLIKTRGQQVTLRCSSQSGHNTVSWYQQALGQGPQFIFQYYREEENGRGNFPPRFSGLQFPNYSSELNVNALELDDSALYLCASSLTGTANYGYTFGSGTRLTVV.

The chain carries TRBV5-5 and TRBJ2-1; D might be TRBD2 (6 bases). V dropped 1 base and J dropped 14 bases, with 10 bases sitting between them. Germline CDR1 SGHKS, CDR2 YYEKEE (reference sequence). The CDR3 spans 11 residues. CDR3 loop: CASSLRLEEFF. In nucleotides, the CDR3 is TGTGCCAGCAGCTTGAGACTAGAGGAGTTCTTC.

As DNA, the CDR3 is TGCGCCAGCAGCCAACTTCTAGTTGACGCAGATACGCAGTATTTT. This sequence encodes CASSQLLVDADTQYF. J is TRBJ2-3 and V is TRBV4-3; D unresolved. Germline lookup yields CDR1 LGHNA and CDR2 YSLEER. V lost 2 bases to trimming and J lost 4 bases, with 13 bases between them. The CDR3 runs to 15 residues.

The J gene is TRBJ2-4, the V gene TRBV28; tentative D call: TRBD1 (5 bases). V was cut by 7 bases and J by 0 bases, with 7 bases left in between. The CDR3 has 13 residues. Germline V gene lookup returns CDR1 MDHEN and CDR2 SYDVKM. CDR3 in DNA: TGTGCCAGCATGGGGCTAGCCAAAAACATTCAGTACTTC. Translating gives CASMGLAKNIQYF.

J is TRBJ2-1 and V is TRBV7-2; 7 nucleotides line up with TRBD2. Germline CDR1 is SGHTA and CDR2 is FQGNSA. The V and J ends lost 4 bases and 3 bases, in that order; junction bases with no gene match: 3. The CDR3 length is 14 residues. The CDR3 is CASSYTSDYNEQFF. Here the CDR3 DNA reads TGTGCCAGCAGCTATACTAGCGACTACAATGAGCAGTTCTTC.

Only one count was recorded for this clone. At the DNA level, this CDR3 is encoded by other sequences in the same sample as well. The rearrangement joins TRBV15 to TRBJ2-7, with unresolved D. Trimming cost V 0 bases and J 4 bases, with 7 bases left between them. The length of the CDR3 is 13 residues. Germline loops: CDR1 LNHNV, CDR2 YYDKDF (reference sequence). CDR3 nucleotides: TGTGCCACCAGCAGAGATTTGAGTTACGAGCAGTACTTC. Translating it yields CATSRDLSYEQYF.